Included here is one T cell receptor (beta chain) sequence, with context. Its specificity is unknown. The sample is drawn from a study of T cell responses to AZD1222 COVID-19 vaccine. Study-level findings and limits: Nearly half of spike-specific TCRs reportedly go after variant regions that carry no mutations. Following two doses of AZD1222, Spike-specific TCR breadth and depth rose. All repertoire sampling was performed exclusively after the peak T cell response. Possibly, clonal diversity was underestimated; donors were largely white British and included more females.

The data were produced by immunoSEQ multiplex PCR, yet TCRdb's version contains in-frame clones alone and is incomplete. In the table there are some 200,000 clones, approximately 94% of which are singletons. The CDR3 contains 15 residues. Germline CDR1 is SQVTM and CDR2 is ANQGSEA. With 6 bases clipped from V and 1 base from J, the junction kept 8 bases outside the gene matches. The chain couples TRBV29-1 to TRBJ2-5; TRBD2 matches at 10 bases. The clonotype comes from an adult who received the MenACWY meningococcal vaccine as a control. The sequencing used peripheral blood, collected 28 days after the second dose of the MenACWY control vaccine. The CDR3 DNA is TGCAGCGTCCTCGGGGGACTAGCGCCCCAAGAGACCCAGTACTTC. As protein: CSVLGGLAPQETQYF.